One and the same sample provided the 13 T cell receptor beta chains below, sequenced in a study of cytomegalovirus exposure and HLA in healthy donors. 60 Vbeta and 13 Jbeta primers were used in PCR. Using immunoSEQ multiplex PCR, the repertoire was profiled, and TCRdb retains in-frame clones only, with some absent. The sample holds about 120,000 clones, roughly 80% seen once. Material: PBMCs. Every receptor here comes from a man younger than 40 in good health and CMV-seropositive.

The chain links TRBV7-9 to TRBJ1-3; the D is unclear. The V gene lost 5 bases and the J gene lost 3 bases, with 11 bases spanning the gap. Germline V gene sequence: CDR1 SEHNR, CDR2 FQNEAQ (reference sequence). This CDR3 has 14 amino acids. The CDR3 loop reads CASSQVENGNTIYF. The CDR3 coding sequence is TGTGCCAGCAGCCAGGTCGAAAATGGAAACACCATATATTTT.

This chain joins TRBV4-1 and TRBJ2-5; 8 bases agree with TRBD2. Germline trimming cut 2 bases from V and 2 bases from J; bases unmatched to any gene: 7. Germline values: CDR1 MGHRA, CDR2 YSYEKL. The CDR3 sequence is 16 residues long. CDR3 DNA sequence: TGCGCCAGCAGCCAATTCGGGGGGGATATACAAGAGACCCAGTACTTC. Protein sequence: CASSQFGGDIQETQYF.

The CDR3 DNA reads as TGTGCCAGCAGCGTACGACTAGCGAGTACAGATACGCAGTATTTT. Encoded protein: CASSVRLASTDTQYF. This sequence joins TRBV9 and TRBJ2-3; 8 bases are a match to TRBD2. Germline CDR1 SGDLS, CDR2 YYNGEE. There are 15 residues in the CDR3. V lost 1 base to trimming and J lost 3 bases; unmatched junction nucleotides: 4.

The chain couples TRBV19 to TRBJ1-5; 12 nucleotides line up with TRBD1. Per germline, CDR1 LNHDA and CDR2 SQIVND (reference sequence). The V and J ends lost 6 bases and 5 bases, in that order; junction bases with no gene match: 2. This CDR3 spans 14 amino acids. The CDR3 DNA follows: TGTGCCAGTAGCGGGACAGGGGGCGATCAGCCCCAGCATTTT. This encodes CASSGTGGDQPQHF.

This sequence joins TRBV7-8 and TRBJ1-3; D call uncertain. V lost 3 bases to trimming and J lost 5 bases, with 5 bases between them. Germline CDR1 is SGHVS and CDR2 is FQNEAQ. The CDR3 consists of 12 residues. CDR3 coding DNA: TGTGCCAGCAGCTTTAATAGAAACACCATATATTTT. Translation gives CASSFNRNTIYF.

The chain employs TRBV19 and TRBJ1-2; unclear D gene. Germline V gene lookup returns CDR1 LNHDA and CDR2 SQIVND (reference sequence). This CDR3 region has 15 residues. V was pared by 4 bases and J by 4 bases, with 16 bases between. The CDR3 DNA reads as TGTGCCAGTAGTACCTCCGGACGGGAAGGCTATGGCTACACCTTC. The encoded protein is CASSTSGREGYGYTF.

The chain carries TRBV18 and TRBJ1-2; 7 bases fit TRBD1. Unmatched junction bases numbered 1, after V lost 3 bases and J lost 3 bases. The germline CDR1 and CDR2 sequences are KGHSH and LQKENI. The CDR3 consists of 13 residues. The CDR3 loop is CASSPTGDYGYTF. The CDR3 bases are TGTGCCAGCTCACCCACAGGGGACTATGGCTACACCTTC.

This clone was seen just once. The rearrangement joins TRBV7-8 to TRBJ2-7; tentative D call: TRBD1 (6 bases). With 4 bases removed from V and 2 bases from J, the gap between germline ends came to 24 bases. Germline V gene data show CDR1 as SGHVS and CDR2 as FQNEAQ. The CDR3 is made up of 18 amino acids. Here the CDR3 DNA reads TGTGCCAGCAGCTCGCCATCGACAGGTCTCCTCTTTACCTACGAGCAGTACTTC. It translates to CASSSPSTGLLFTYEQYF.

The V gene is TRBV11-3, the J gene TRBJ2-1; 8 positions agree with TRBD2. CDR3 length equals 16 residues. The ends lost 5 bases at V and 4 bases at J; junction bases unmatched: 10. From germline, CDR1 is SGHNT and CDR2 YENEEA. CDR3 nucleotide sequence: TGTGCCAGCAGCCCCGTTCCGGGGGGGGCGTACAATGAGCAGTTCTTC. Residues: CASSPVPGGAYNEQFF.

The J gene is TRBJ1-6, the V gene TRBV7-6; D unresolved. The CDR3 is made up of 13 amino acids. Germline V CDR1 and CDR2: SGHVS, FNYEAQ. With 2 bases removed from V and 10 bases from J, the gap between germline ends came to 9 bases. For the CDR3, the DNA is TGTGCCAGCAGCTTAAGTACGGGGTCACCCCTCCACTTT. Its translation is CASSLSTGSPLHF.

This clone appeared a single time. CDR3 loop: CASTDRDKHNEQFF. Here the CDR3 DNA reads TGTGCCAGCACCGACCGTGACAAACACAATGAGCAGTTCTTC. The V gene is TRBV6-5, the J gene TRBJ2-1, with no clear D. CDR3 length: 14 amino acids. Germline loops: CDR1 MNHEY, CDR2 SVGAGI. The germline V and J ends were trimmed by 7 bases and 5 bases, with 15 bases remaining between them.

The rearrangement uses TRBV6-6 and TRBJ1-5; TRBD1 matches 8 bases. Germline assignment: CDR1 MNHNY and CDR2 SVGAGI (reference sequence). CDR3 length: 16 residues. J gave up 7 bases and V 0 bases, and 8 bases lay outside the gene matches. The CDR3 spells CASSYSTTGDLQPQHF. CDR3 in DNA: TGTGCCAGCAGTTACTCGACGACAGGGGACCTACAGCCCCAGCATTTT.

The J gene is TRBJ2-3, the V gene TRBV19; D might be TRBD2 (6 bases). CDR3 length: 21 residues. Trimming left V 1 base short and J 1 base short, with 27 bases between. In germline, CDR1 is LNHDA, CDR2 SQIVND (reference sequence). CDR3 DNA: TGTGCCAGTAGTATAGTAGGACTAAGGGAACTAGCTAAGGCTGGCACAGATACGCAGTATTTT. Protein: CASSIVGLRELAKAGTDTQYF.